The 29 T cell receptor beta chains below come from one sample, sequenced in a study of cytomegalovirus exposure and HLA in healthy donors. The PCR ran on 60 Vbeta and 13 Jbeta primers. Assay used: immunoSEQ multiplex PCR; TCRdb lists only in-frame clones, some missing. The table for this sample gives around 80,000 clones. Sample: PBMCs. Receptors were obtained from a man aged 35 to 55 in good health and CMV-seronegative.

Written as DNA, the CDR3 is TGCGCCAGCAGCCAAGGGGTCCTAACGGGTTGGGCTAGCGGGAGCGTGGAGACCCAGTACTTC. It is translated as CASSQGVLTGWASGSVETQYF. This chain uses TRBV4-1 with TRBJ2-5, with 10 positions matching TRBD2. Germline CDR1 MGHRA, CDR2 YSYEKL. The CDR3 consists of 21 residues. With 1 base clipped from V and 5 bases from J, the junction kept 22 bases outside the gene matches.

V is TRBV29-1 and J is TRBJ2-3; 10 nucleotides agree with TRBD1. The length of the CDR3 is 17 residues. The germline gives CDR1 SQVTM, CDR2 ANQGSEA. Unmatched junction bases numbered 9, after V lost 3 bases and J lost 0 bases. The CDR3 region has the DNA TGCAGCGTTGAGAAGAGGACAGGGGGGATTAGCACAGATACGCAGTATTTT. Translating gives CSVEKRTGGISTDTQYF.

This chain links TRBV27 with TRBJ2-3; D is unresolved. Trimming stripped 10 bases from V and 2 bases from J, with 13 bases between. This CDR3 has 13 amino acids. In germline, CDR1 is MNHEY, CDR2 SMNVEV (reference sequence). The CDR3 protein is CATASRNTDTQYF. CDR3 in DNA: TGTGCCACCGCCTCCAGAAACACAGATACGCAGTATTTT.

The CDR3 here is CASSLAQGVGEQYF. The DNA of the CDR3 is TGTGCCAGCAGCTTAGCACAGGGGGTCGGCGAGCAGTACTTC. V usage is TRBV7-9 and J usage is TRBJ2-7, with TRBD1 identical over 8 bases. This CDR3 region has 14 residues. The germline gives CDR1 SEHNR, CDR2 FQNEAQ (reference sequence). V lost 0 bases to trimming and J lost 6 bases; unmatched junction nucleotides: 4. Together with reference TRBV7-9 and TRBJ2-7, the CDR3 gives the full variable domain: DTGVSQNPRHKITKRGQNVTFRCDPISEHNRLYWYRQTLGQGPEFLTYFQNEAQLEKSRLLSDRFSAERPKGSFSTLEIQRTEQGDSAMYLCASSLAQGVGEQYFGPGTRLTVT.

The genes are TRBV18 and TRBJ2-6, with 8 bases fitting TRBD2. Germline CDR1 KGHSH, CDR2 LQKENI. The CDR3 runs to 17 residues. V lost 3 bases and J lost 0; bases outside the gene matches: 4. CDR3 nucleotide sequence: TGTGCCAGCTCACCGGCGGGAGGTTACTCTGGGGCCAACGTCCTGACTTTC. It encodes CASSPAGGYSGANVLTF.

This rearrangement joins TRBV5-1 to TRBJ2-5; D perhaps matches TRBD1 (6 bases). This CDR3 contains 14 residues. V lost 4 bases and J lost 1, with 11 bases in between. Germline V CDR1 and CDR2: SGHRS, YFSETQ. Here the CDR3 DNA reads TGCGCCAGCAGCCCAAGGACAGCCCAAGAGACCCAGTACTTC. Translation gives CASSPRTAQETQYF.

The chain employs TRBV27 and TRBJ1-2; the match to TRBD1 covers 7 bases. The J segment lost 3 bases and the V segment lost 6 bases, leaving 4 bases of the junction unmatched. The CDR3 extends over 13 amino acids. The germline V gene has CDR1 MNHEY and CDR2 SMNVEV (reference sequence). CDR3 residues: CASRPDRDYGYTF. CDR3 sequence (DNA): TGTGCCAGCAGACCTGACAGGGACTATGGCTACACCTTC.

The V and J genes are TRBV15 and TRBJ2-2; 9 bases map to TRBD2. CDR1 is LNHNV, CDR2 YYDKDF, per germline (reference sequence). V gave up 8 bases and J gave up 1 base; unmatched junction bases: 8. The CDR3 spans 16 residues. The CDR3 bases are TGTGCCACCGGGAATAGCGGGAGCTTGAACACCGGGGAGCTGTTTTTT. Encoded protein: CATGNSGSLNTGELFF. The whole variable domain, filled in from reference TRBV15 and TRBJ2-2, reads DAMVIQNPRYQVTQFGKPVTLSCSQTLNHNVMYWYQQKSSQAPKLLFHYYDKDFNNEADTPDNFQSRRPNTSFCFLDIRSPGLGDTAMYLCATGNSGSLNTGELFFGEGSRLTVL.

The V call is TRBV7-9, the J call TRBJ1-1; 9 bases align to TRBD1. The V gene end was trimmed by 5 bases and the J gene end by 4 bases; junction bases not matched to a gene: 5. The germline gives CDR1 SEHNR, CDR2 FQNEAQ (reference sequence). The CDR3 is 14 amino acids. CDR3 in DNA: TGTGCCAGCAGCCGGACAGGGGAAGCCACTGAAGCTTTCTTT. Its protein product is CASSRTGEATEAFF. The full variable domain, with the rest looked up from reference TRBV7-9 and TRBJ1-1, is DTGVSQNPRHKITKRGQNVTFRCDPISEHNRLYWYRQTLGQGPEFLTYFQNEAQLEKSRLLSDRFSAERPKGSFSTLEIQRTEQGDSAMYLCASSRTGEATEAFFGQGTRLTVV.

The CDR3 DNA is TGTGCCAGCAGCATGAGCAGGGGAAACACCGGGGAGCTGTTTTTT. Translated: CASSMSRGNTGELFF. V usage is TRBV9 and J usage is TRBJ2-2; weak D call: TRBD1 (6 bases). The V end was cut by 4 bases, the J end by 2 bases, with 12 bases between. The germline V gene encodes CDR1 SGDLS and CDR2 YYNGEE. The CDR3 length is 15 residues.

The rearrangement links TRBV5-4 to TRBJ2-3, with a possible D match to TRBD2 (6 bases). The CDR3 is 16 amino acids. Trimming took off 3 bases at V and 4 bases at J, with 18 bases between the two ends. In germline, CDR1 is SGHNT, CDR2 YYREEE (reference sequence). CDR3 sequence reads: CASSSTGAFNPDTQYF. The CDR3 DNA sequence: TGTGCCAGCAGCTCGACGGGAGCTTTTAATCCAGATACGCAGTATTTT.

The CDR3, as DNA: TGTGCCAGCAGCCTACGACAACAACCCGGGGAGCTGTTTTTT. It encodes CASSLRQQPGELFF. The genes are TRBV11-3 and TRBJ2-2; D is uncertain. The CDR3 extends over 14 amino acids. Trimming removed 5 bases at V and 6 bases at J, with 13 bases between. Per germline, CDR1 SGHNT and CDR2 YENEEA.

The rearrangement uses TRBV27 and TRBJ1-2, with D perhaps matching TRBD1 (5 bases). Trimming took 3 bases from V and 4 from J, leaving 9 bases between them. This CDR3 contains 13 residues. Germline CDR1 reads MNHEY; CDR2 reads SMNVEV (reference sequence). In nucleotides, the CDR3 is TGTGCCAGCAGTTTGAAGGGGTTCTATGGCTACACCTTC. The encoded protein is CASSLKGFYGYTF.

The rearrangement joins TRBV7-9 to TRBJ1-2, with 7 bases identical to TRBD1. CDR1 is SEHNR, CDR2 FQNEAQ, per germline (reference sequence). The CDR3 length is 15 residues. Trimming at V came to 1 base and at J to 2 bases, leaving 4 bases not matched to a gene. DNA for the CDR3: TGTGCCAGCAGCTTAGTAGGGGGCAGAAACTATGGCTACACCTTC. Its translation is CASSLVGGRNYGYTF.

The chain is built from TRBV7-2 and TRBJ2-7, with D perhaps matching TRBD2 (6 bases). V shed 2 bases and J shed 4 bases, with 15 bases lying between them. Germline V lookup: CDR1 SGHTA, CDR2 FQGNSA. There are 15 residues in the CDR3. CDR3 sequence: CASSLREAREYEQYF. DNA for the CDR3: TGTGCCAGCAGCTTAAGGGAGGCCAGGGAGTACGAGCAGTACTTC.

V and J are TRBV4-2 and TRBJ2-3; 10 positions match TRBD2. Trimming removed 1 base from V and 6 bases from J; junction bases left unmatched: 4. The CDR3 length is 15 residues. In germline, CDR1 is LGHNA, CDR2 YNFKEQ. This CDR3 is CASSQVSGGGDTQYF. As DNA, the CDR3 is TGTGCCAGCAGCCAAGTCAGCGGGGGGGGTGATACGCAGTATTTT.

The chain combines TRBV5-6 with TRBJ1-5; maybe TRBD1 (6 bases). The length of the CDR3 is 13 residues. Trimming took 2 bases from V and 7 from J, leaving 10 bases between them. CDR1 SGHDT and CDR2 YYEEEE come from the germline V gene. The CDR3 region is CASSFQGQQPQHF. The DNA for the CDR3 is TGTGCCAGCAGCTTCCAGGGGCAGCAGCCCCAGCATTTT.

V is TRBV6-1 and J is TRBJ2-7; TRBD1 agrees at 8 bases. With V trimmed by 4 bases and J by 6 bases, 5 bases remained unmatched. This CDR3 region has 13 residues. The V gene's germline CDR1 is MNHNS and CDR2 SASEGT. CDR3 nucleotides: TGTGCCAGCAGTGCCGGGACAGGTTCCGAGCAGTACTTC. As protein: CASSAGTGSEQYF.

The chain uses TRBV2 and TRBJ1-5; 8 bases line up with TRBD1. The length of the CDR3 is 15 residues. Trimming at V came to 1 base and at J to 5 bases, leaving 4 bases not matched to a gene. Germline CDR1 SNHLY, CDR2 FYNNEI. The DNA for the CDR3 is TGTGCCAGCAGTGAAGACTCAGGGGGCGATCAGCCCCAGCATTTT. Protein: CASSEDSGGDQPQHF.

The rearrangement joins TRBV5-1 to TRBJ2-3; 9 bases are a match to TRBD2. The germline gives CDR1 SGHRS, CDR2 YFSETQ. J lost 3 bases, V lost 5 bases, and 7 bases had no gene match. CDR3 length: 15 amino acids. CDR3 residues: CASRSSGGTTDTQYF. The CDR3 nucleotides read TGCGCCAGCAGGAGTAGCGGGGGAACTACAGATACGCAGTATTTT.

V and J are TRBV4-1 and TRBJ1-5, with a weak D call TRBD1 (5 bases). The germline V and J ends were trimmed by 4 bases and 5 bases, with 15 bases remaining between them. Germline lookup yields CDR1 MGHRA and CDR2 YSYEKL. This CDR3 comprises 15 residues. The DNA of the CDR3 is TGCGCCAGCAGCCGCGCTTGGGGGGATGATCAGCCCCAGCATTTT. Translation gives CASSRAWGDDQPQHF.

The chain joins TRBV19 to TRBJ1-5, with D unclear. The CDR3 runs to 15 residues. Germline CDR1 reads LNHDA; CDR2 reads SQIVND (reference sequence). V dropped 5 bases and J dropped 5 bases, with 16 bases sitting between them. DNA for the CDR3: TGTGCCAGTAGTGCACCCGGGTATCGGGATCAGCCCCAGCATTTT. It translates to CASSAPGYRDQPQHF.

The chain combines TRBV18 with TRBJ1-2; 7 bases fit TRBD1. Germline-derived CDR1 and CDR2 are KGHSH and LQKENI. With 3 bases clipped from V and 2 bases from J, the junction kept 9 bases outside the gene matches. The CDR3 sequence is 16 residues long. CDR3 amino acids: CASSPTGQRINYGYTF. CDR3 nucleotides: TGTGCCAGCTCACCGACGGGACAGCGAATAAACTATGGCTACACCTTC. Combining the CDR3 with reference TRBV18 and TRBJ1-2 gives the whole variable domain NAGVMQNPRHLVRRRGQEARLRCSPMKGHSHVYWYRQLPEEGLKFMVYLQKENIIDESGMPKERFSAEFPKEGPSILRIQQVVRGDSAAYFCASSPTGQRINYGYTFGSGTRLTVV.

The V call is TRBV5-1, the J call TRBJ2-7; a possible D gene is TRBD2 (7 bases). Trimming removed 4 bases from V and 4 bases from J, with 18 bases in between. This CDR3 has 15 residues. Germline V lookup: CDR1 SGHRS, CDR2 YFSETQ. The CDR3 nucleotides read TGCGCCAGCAGCCAAGACGGGGGGCGCGGTTACGAGCAGTACTTC. Its protein is CASSQDGGRGYEQYF.

Points on this clone: The identical CDR3 is also encoded by other nucleotide sequences in the sample. This chain connects TRBV30 to TRBJ1-2; no definite D call. The germline V and J ends were trimmed by 3 bases and 0 bases, with 8 bases remaining between them. The CDR3 totals 13 residues. CDR1 is GTSNPN and CDR2 is SVGIG in the germline V gene (reference sequence). The CDR3 loop reads CAWSRDTNYGYTF. CDR3 DNA: TGTGCCTGGAGCCGAGACACTAACTATGGCTACACCTTC.

This chain uses TRBV19 with TRBJ1-1; D might be TRBD1 (5 bases). Trimming stripped 10 bases from V and 9 bases from J, with 21 bases between. This CDR3 spans 13 amino acids. Germline CDR1 reads LNHDA; CDR2 reads SQIVND (reference sequence). CDR3 in amino acids: CATRVGGGFQAFF. In DNA form, the CDR3 reads TGTGCCACTCGAGTCGGTGGGGGGTTCCAAGCTTTCTTT.

The chain is built from TRBV7-2 and TRBJ2-1, with 9 bases lining up with TRBD1. V trimming: 1 base; J trimming: 5 bases; junction bases outside the gene matches: 6. Germline V lookup: CDR1 SGHTA, CDR2 FQGNSA. The CDR3 contains 16 residues. CDR3 coding DNA: TGTGCCAGCAGCTTAGGATCTGGGACAGGGAACAATGAGCAGTTCTTC. Translation: CASSLGSGTGNNEQFF.

The chain couples TRBV14 to TRBJ2-7; 8 bases are a match to TRBD2. J gave up 2 bases and V 3 bases, and 9 bases lay outside the gene matches. The CDR3 sequence is 16 residues long. The germline CDR1 and CDR2 sequences are SGHDN and FVKESK. CDR3 nucleotide sequence: TGTGCCAGCAGCCATCTTTTTGGGCGGGAGGCCTACGAGCAGTACTTC. It yields the protein CASSHLFGREAYEQYF. The full variable domain, rest sourced from reference TRBV14 and TRBJ2-7, is EAGVTQFPSHSVIEKGQTVTLRCDPISGHDNLYWYRRVMGKEIKFLLHFVKESKQDESGMPNNRFLAERTGGTYSTLKVQPAELEDSGVYFCASSHLFGREAYEQYFGPGTRLTVT.

This chain uses TRBV27 with TRBJ1-5, with D possibly TRBD1 on 5 matching bases. The length of the CDR3 is 16 residues. Germline lookup yields CDR1 MNHEY and CDR2 SMNVEV (reference sequence). Trimming removed 5 bases from V and 0 bases from J, with 14 bases in between. As DNA, the CDR3 is TGTGCCAGCAGTCCCTCCGGAGGGGATAGCAATCAGCCCCAGCATTTT. It yields the protein CASSPSGGDSNQPQHF.